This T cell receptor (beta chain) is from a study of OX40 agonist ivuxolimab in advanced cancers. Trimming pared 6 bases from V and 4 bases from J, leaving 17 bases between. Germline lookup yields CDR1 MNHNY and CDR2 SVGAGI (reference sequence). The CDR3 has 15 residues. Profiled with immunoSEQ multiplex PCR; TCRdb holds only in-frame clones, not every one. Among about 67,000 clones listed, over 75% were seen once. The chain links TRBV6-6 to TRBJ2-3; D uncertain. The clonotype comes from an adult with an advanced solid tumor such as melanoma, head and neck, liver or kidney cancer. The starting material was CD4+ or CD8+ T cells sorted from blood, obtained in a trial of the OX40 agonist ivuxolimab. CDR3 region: CASSQMNSLADTQYF. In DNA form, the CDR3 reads TGTGCCAGCAGCCAAATGAATAGCCTAGCAGATACGCAGTATTTT.